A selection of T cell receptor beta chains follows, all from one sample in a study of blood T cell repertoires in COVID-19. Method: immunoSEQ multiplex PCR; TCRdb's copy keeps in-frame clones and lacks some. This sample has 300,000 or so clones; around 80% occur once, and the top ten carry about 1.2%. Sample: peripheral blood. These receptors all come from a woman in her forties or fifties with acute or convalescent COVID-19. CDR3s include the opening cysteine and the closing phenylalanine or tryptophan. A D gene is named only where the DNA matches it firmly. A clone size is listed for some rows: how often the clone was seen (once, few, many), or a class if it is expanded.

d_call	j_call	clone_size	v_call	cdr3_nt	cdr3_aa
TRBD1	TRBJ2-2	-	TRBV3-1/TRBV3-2	TGTGCCAGCAGCCAAGATAGGGCAGGGGGCGAGACCGGGGAGCTGTTTTTT	CASSQDRAGGETGELFF
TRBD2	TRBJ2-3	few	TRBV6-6	TGTGCCACCAAGAGCGGGACGAGCACAGATACGCAGTATTTT	CATKSGTSTDTQYF
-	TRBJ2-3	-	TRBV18	TGTGCCAGCTCACCAAGCGTCAGATTCAGCACAGATACGCAGTATTTT	CASSPSVRFSTDTQYF
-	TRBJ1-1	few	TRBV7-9	TGTGCCAGCAGCCCAGGACAGTACAAGAACACTGAAGCTTTCTTT	CASSPGQYKNTEAFF
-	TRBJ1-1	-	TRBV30	TGTGCCTGGACAGGGGCGGGCACTGAAGCTTTCTTT	CAWTGAGTEAFF
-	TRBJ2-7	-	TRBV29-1	TGCAGCGTTGTTGGCAGCTACGAGCAGTACTTC	CSVVGSYEQYF
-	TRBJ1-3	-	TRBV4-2	TGTGCCAGCGGAACGGGACAATCTTCTGGAAACACCATATATTTT	CASGTGQSSGNTIYF
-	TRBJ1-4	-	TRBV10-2	TGCGCCAGTATGGACAGTTCAACTAATGAAAAACTGTTTTTT	CASMDSSTNEKLFF
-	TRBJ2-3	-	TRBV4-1	TGCGCCAGCAGCCAAGTAACAGATACGCAGTATTTT	CASSQVTDTQYF
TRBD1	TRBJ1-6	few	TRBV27	TGTGCCAGCAGTCAGACAGGGTGGAATTCACCCCTCCACTTT	CASSQTGWNSPLHF
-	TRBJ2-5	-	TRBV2	TGTGCCAGCAGTGTAACCCGGGAGACCCAGTACTTC	CASSVTRETQYF
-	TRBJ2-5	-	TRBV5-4	TGTGCCAGCAGCCCTGAGGGGAGGGAGACCCAGTACTTC	CASSPEGRETQYF
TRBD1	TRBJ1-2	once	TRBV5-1	TGCGCCAGCAGCCCACAGGGGGCCCATGGCTACACCTTC	CASSPQGAHGYTF